This TCR beta chain was retrieved from a study of cytomegalovirus exposure and HLA in healthy donors. The PCR employed 60 Vbeta primers together with 13 Jbeta primers. Only in-frame clones appear in the TCRdb table, and some are missing; sequencing was by immunoSEQ multiplex PCR. There are approximately 100,000 clones in the sample; roughly three quarters occur only once, and roughly 4% lies in the top ten. Germline trimming cut 9 bases from V and 2 bases from J; bases unmatched to any gene: 10. Germline CDR1 and CDR2: MNHEY and SVGAGI. The CDR3 sequence is 14 residues long. The sample comprised PBMCs. The chain joins TRBV6-5 to TRBJ2-7, with 7 nucleotides matching TRBD1. This receptor was taken from a man in his forties in good health and CMV-seronegative. The chain's CDR3 is CASTSDRAPYEQYF. CDR3 DNA sequence: TGTGCCAGTACCTCCGACAGGGCCCCCTACGAGCAGTACTTC.